Shown below are 24 T cell receptor beta chains from a single sample sequenced in a study of blood T cell repertoires in COVID-19 (dated by TCRdb to 2018 to 2020). Libraries were prepared through the immunoSEQ multiplex PCR assay. This immuneACCESS table, as held by TCRdb, lists in-frame sequences with V and J called but not all clones. Of the missing ones, under half trace to an unresolved V gene in checked studies; the others have no known cause. For this sample there are roughly 54,000 clones; around 84% appear just once. The ten biggest clones cover over 2% of the sample. The sample consisted of peripheral blood. The receptors were sampled from a man between 50 and 59 years old with acute or convalescent COVID-19.

V is TRBV10-3 and J is TRBJ1-1; 8 positions agree with TRBD1. Trimming cost V 4 bases and J 0 bases; bases outside gene matches: 4. Germline V CDR1 and CDR2: ENHRY, SYGVKD. The CDR3 has 15 amino acids. This CDR3 is CAISGPDRVNTEAFF. The DNA for the CDR3 is TGTGCCATCAGTGGTCCGGACAGGGTGAACACTGAAGCTTTCTTT.

This chain joins TRBV11-2 and TRBJ1-2, with D perhaps TRBD1 (6 bases). The germline V gene has CDR1 SGHAT and CDR2 FQNNGV. The CDR3 extends over 14 amino acids. V was shortened by 5 bases and J by 8 bases, with 18 bases between the two germline ends. CDR3 nucleotides: TGTGCCAGCAGCCCGGTAGCCAGGGGAAGCGGCTACACCTTC. Translation gives CASSPVARGSGYTF. Together with reference TRBV11-2 and TRBJ1-2, the CDR3 gives the full variable domain: EAGVAQSPRYKIIEKRQSVAFWCNPISGHATLYWYQQILGQGPKLLIQFQNNGVVDDSQLPKDRFSAERLKGVDSTLKIQPAKLEDSAVYLCASSPVARGSGYTFGSGTRLTVV.

This clone occurred once. The rearrangement links TRBV12-3 or TRBV12-4 to TRBJ2-7; 7 nucleotides align to TRBD2. This CDR3 spans 13 amino acids. The J segment lost 4 bases and the V segment lost 5 bases, leaving 5 bases of the junction unmatched. The CDR3 sequence is CASSRTSEYEQYF. In DNA, the CDR3 is TGTGCCAGCAGTCGGACTAGTGAGTACGAGCAGTACTTC.

J is TRBJ2-7 and V is TRBV11-2, with 9 bases matching TRBD2. The CDR3 is 15 amino acids. Trimming at V came to 1 base and at J to 2 bases, leaving 3 bases not matched to a gene. Per the germline V gene, CDR1 is SGHAT and CDR2 is FQNNGV. The CDR3 loop reads CASSLGGGRAYEQYF. CDR3 bases: TGTGCCAGCAGCTTAGGAGGCGGGAGGGCCTACGAGCAGTACTTC.

V usage is TRBV27 and J usage is TRBJ2-5, with D unresolved. Germline CDR1 and CDR2: MNHEY and SMNVEV (reference sequence). The V end lost 0 bases, the J end lost 1 base, and 12 bases lay between the germline ends. CDR3 size: 16 residues. CDR3 DNA: TGTGCCAGCAGTTTATCGAAGCGACGACGCCAAGAGACCCAGTACTTC. It yields the protein CASSLSKRRRQETQYF.

The chain is built from TRBV2 and TRBJ2-3, with 10 nucleotides matching TRBD1. Germline CDR1 and CDR2: SNHLY and FYNNEI. The J segment lost 2 bases and the V segment lost 7 bases, leaving 6 bases of the junction unmatched. CDR3 length equals 15 residues. Written as DNA, the CDR3 is TGTGCCAGCAACGGACAGGGGGAGTTCACAGATACGCAGTATTTT. It encodes CASNGQGEFTDTQYF.

This clone was observed a handful of times. The chain uses TRBV5-1 and TRBJ2-5, with D possibly matching TRBD2 (6 bases). Germline CDR1 reads SGHRS; CDR2 reads YFSETQ. The CDR3 runs 14 residues. Trimming took 2 bases from V and 5 from J, leaving 13 bases between them. CDR3: CASSFARGTETQYF. In DNA form, the CDR3 reads TGCGCCAGCAGCTTTGCCCGGGGGACGGAGACCCAGTACTTC. The complete variable domain, with remaining parts taken from reference TRBV5-1 and TRBJ2-5, reads KAGVTQTPRYLIKTRGQQVTLSCSPISGHRSVSWYQQTPGQGLQFLFEYFSETQRNKGNFPGRFSGRQFSNSRSEMNVSTLELGDSALYLCASSFARGTETQYFGPGTRLLVL.

This chain connects TRBV4-1 to TRBJ2-2, with 7 bases lining up with TRBD1. The length of the CDR3 is 15 residues. From germline, CDR1 is MGHRA and CDR2 YSYEKL. Trimming took 8 bases from V and 5 from J; bases not matched to a gene: 11. The CDR3 spells CASGTRGRGTGELFF. In nucleotides, the CDR3 is TGCGCCAGCGGAACAAGGGGGCGAGGGACCGGGGAGCTGTTTTTT.

This clone was recorded once. The chain combines TRBV9 with TRBJ2-2; 9 bases line up with TRBD2. CDR1 is SGDLS and CDR2 is YYNGEE in the germline V gene. The CDR3 contains 16 residues. With 3 bases clipped from V and 1 base from J, the junction kept 4 bases outside the gene matches. The CDR3 DNA follows: TGTGCCAGCAGCGGGAGTAGCGGGAGGAACACCGGGGAGCTGTTTTTT. This sequence encodes CASSGSSGRNTGELFF.

The chain recombines TRBV9 with TRBJ2-3, with a possible D match to TRBD1 (6 bases). The V end lost 1 base, the J end lost 2 bases, and 8 bases lay between the germline ends. The CDR3 sequence is 14 residues long. CDR1 is SGDLS, CDR2 YYNGEE, per germline. The CDR3 loop is CASSVYRDTDTQYF. In DNA, the CDR3 is TGTGCCAGCAGCGTATACAGGGACACAGATACGCAGTATTTT.

The chain couples TRBV30 to TRBJ1-2, with D possibly matching TRBD1 (5 bases). Per the germline V gene, CDR1 is GTSNPN and CDR2 is SVGIG (reference sequence). V lost 4 bases and J lost 3, with 9 bases in between. CDR3 length: 12 amino acids. The CDR3 is CAWTTGDYGYTF. CDR3 sequence (DNA): TGTGCCTGGACAACGGGGGACTATGGCTACACCTTC. The variable domain in full, with the rest retrieved from reference TRBV30 and TRBJ1-2, is SQTIHQWPATLVQPVGSPLSLECTVEGTSNPNLYWYRQAAGRGLQLLFYSVGIGQISSEVPQNLSASRPQDRQFILSSKKLLLSDSGFYLCAWTTGDYGYTFGSGTRLTVV.

The J gene is TRBJ2-3, the V gene TRBV9; tentative D call: TRBD1 (6 bases). Trimming removed 2 bases from V and 5 bases from J, with 12 bases in between. Germline CDR1 and CDR2: SGDLS and YYNGEE. The CDR3 loop spans 14 amino acids. The CDR3 nucleotides read TGTGCCAGCAGCGTTTACGTAGGGGGAGATACGCAGTATTTT. Translation gives CASSVYVGGDTQYF.

This chain joins TRBV20-1 and TRBJ1-1; TRBD1 is a possible D gene (5 bases). CDR1 is DFQATT, CDR2 SNEGSKA, per germline (reference sequence). The length of the CDR3 is 14 residues. Trimming shortened V by 3 bases and J by 4 bases, and 15 bases separated the two germline ends. In nucleotides, the CDR3 is TGCAGTGCTAGTTACCAATCCGGGGGCACTGAAGCTTTCTTT. Translating it yields CSASYQSGGTEAFF.

The gene calls are TRBV30 and TRBJ2-2; TRBD2 aligns across 8 bases. After removal of 2 bases from V and 7 bases from J, the junction contained 6 bases not matched to a gene. Germline V gives CDR1 GTSNPN, CDR2 SVGIG (reference sequence). There are 14 residues in the CDR3. The CDR3 protein is CAWSTGLAGGELFF. The CDR3 nucleotides are TGTGCCTGGAGTACCGGACTAGCAGGCGGGGAGCTGTTTTTT.

The chain combines TRBV7-8 with TRBJ1-6, with D possibly being TRBD1 (5 bases). Germline CDR1 and CDR2: SGHVS and FQNEAQ. CDR3 length equals 16 residues. V was clipped by 5 bases and J by 5 bases, with 16 bases between them. The CDR3 reads CASSPGTGGNNSPLHF. In DNA form, the CDR3 reads TGTGCCAGCAGCCCCGGGACGGGGGGGAATAATTCACCCCTCCACTTT.

The chain joins TRBV6-5 to TRBJ2-3; D is perhaps TRBD2 (5 bases). CDR1 MNHEY and CDR2 SVGAGI come from the germline V gene. CDR3 size: 14 residues. The V end was cut by 7 bases, the J end by 1 base, with 12 bases between. CDR3 bases: TGTGCCAGCAAGCCAGGAGCGGGCACAGATACGCAGTATTTT. It codes for CASKPGAGTDTQYF.

The V call is TRBV12-3 or TRBV12-4, the J call TRBJ2-7; D is unclear. Trimming left V 8 bases short and J 6 bases short, with 11 bases between. The length of the CDR3 is 11 residues. CDR3 in amino acids: CASGLSFEQYF. Written as DNA, the CDR3 is TGTGCCAGCGGCCTTAGCTTCGAGCAGTACTTC.

This chain uses TRBV5-6 with TRBJ2-3; 8 nucleotides align to TRBD2. Per germline, CDR1 SGHDT and CDR2 YYEEEE. The CDR3 has 17 residues. The V segment lost 2 bases and the J segment 1 base; nucleotides outside the gene matches: 9. As DNA, the CDR3 is TGTGCCAGCAGCTTTACAAGATGGCGGGAGGGCACAGATACGCAGTATTTT. This encodes CASSFTRWREGTDTQYF.

This clone was observed once. The chain couples TRBV4-1 to TRBJ2-2; the match to TRBD2 covers 12 bases. V was pared by 0 bases and J by 2 bases, with 10 bases of the junction left unmatched. This CDR3 is built from 20 residues. Germline loops: CDR1 MGHRA, CDR2 YSYEKL. The CDR3 DNA sequence: TGCGCCAGCAGCCAAGATCCTGGACTAGCGGGGACTTTTAACACCGGGGAGCTGTTTTTT. This encodes CASSQDPGLAGTFNTGELFF.

The V call is TRBV5-4, the J call TRBJ2-1; possibly TRBD1 for D (5 bases). The length of the CDR3 is 16 residues. V was trimmed by 1 base and J by 5 bases, leaving 16 bases between them. CDR1 is SGHNT, CDR2 YYREEE, per germline (reference sequence). CDR3 amino acids: CASSLPLGAQDNEQFF. CDR3 in DNA: TGTGCCAGCAGCTTGCCCTTAGGGGCGCAGGACAATGAGCAGTTCTTC.

The V call is TRBV7-2, the J call TRBJ2-3; the match to TRBD2 covers 10 bases. The CDR3 consists of 15 residues. With 4 bases clipped from V and 4 bases from J, the junction kept 5 bases outside the gene matches. CDR1 SGHTA and CDR2 FQGNSA come from the germline V gene. CDR3 sequence (DNA): TGTGCCAGCAGCTCTCAAGCGGGAGGGCCAGATACGCAGTATTTT. Translating gives CASSSQAGGPDTQYF.

The V call is TRBV19, the J call TRBJ1-5; D uncertain. The ends were cut back, 3 bases at V and 7 bases at J, with 13 bases in the middle. Germline V gene lookup returns CDR1 LNHDA and CDR2 SQIVND (reference sequence). The CDR3 is made up of 14 amino acids. This chain's CDR3 is CASSISGEGQPQHF. In DNA, the CDR3 is TGTGCCAGTAGTATTAGCGGGGAGGGACAGCCCCAGCATTTT.

The V and J genes are TRBV6-5 and TRBJ1-5, with 7 positions matching TRBD1. J was trimmed by 9 bases and V by 6 bases; bases with no gene match: 8. Germline assignment: CDR1 MNHEY and CDR2 SVGAGI. CDR3 size: 13 residues. The CDR3 coding sequence is TGTGCCAGCAGCAGGGACAGTTCTGGGCCCCAGCATTTT. Translated: CASSRDSSGPQHF.

The chain is built from TRBV5-5 and TRBJ1-5, with a possible D match to TRBD1 (5 bases). The CDR3 covers 18 residues. Germline V lookup: CDR1 SGHKS, CDR2 YYEKEE (reference sequence). Trimming took 4 bases from V and 1 from J, leaving 21 bases between them. The CDR3 DNA follows: TGTGCCAGCAGCCTAATACCCCCGGGGGGTATAAGCAATCAGCCCCAGCATTTT. Protein product: CASSLIPPGGISNQPQHF.